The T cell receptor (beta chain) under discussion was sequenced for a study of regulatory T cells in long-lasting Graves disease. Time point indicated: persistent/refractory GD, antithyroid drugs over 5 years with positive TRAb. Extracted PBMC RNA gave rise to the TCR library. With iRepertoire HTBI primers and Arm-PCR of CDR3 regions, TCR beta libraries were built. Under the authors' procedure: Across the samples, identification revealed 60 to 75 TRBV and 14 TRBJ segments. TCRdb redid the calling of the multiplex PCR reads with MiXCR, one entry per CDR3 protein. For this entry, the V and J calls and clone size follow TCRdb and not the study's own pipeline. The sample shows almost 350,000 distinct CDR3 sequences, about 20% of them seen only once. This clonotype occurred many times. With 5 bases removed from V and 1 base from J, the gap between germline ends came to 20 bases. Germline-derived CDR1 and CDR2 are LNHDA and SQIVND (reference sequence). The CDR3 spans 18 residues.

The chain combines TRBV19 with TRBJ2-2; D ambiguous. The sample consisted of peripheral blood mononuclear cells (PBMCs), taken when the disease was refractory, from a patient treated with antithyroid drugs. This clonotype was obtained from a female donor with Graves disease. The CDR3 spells CASSPGAGVGLNTGELFF. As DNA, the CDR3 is TGTGCCAGTAGTCCAGGTGCAGGAGTGGGATTGAACACCGGGGAGCTGTTTTTT.